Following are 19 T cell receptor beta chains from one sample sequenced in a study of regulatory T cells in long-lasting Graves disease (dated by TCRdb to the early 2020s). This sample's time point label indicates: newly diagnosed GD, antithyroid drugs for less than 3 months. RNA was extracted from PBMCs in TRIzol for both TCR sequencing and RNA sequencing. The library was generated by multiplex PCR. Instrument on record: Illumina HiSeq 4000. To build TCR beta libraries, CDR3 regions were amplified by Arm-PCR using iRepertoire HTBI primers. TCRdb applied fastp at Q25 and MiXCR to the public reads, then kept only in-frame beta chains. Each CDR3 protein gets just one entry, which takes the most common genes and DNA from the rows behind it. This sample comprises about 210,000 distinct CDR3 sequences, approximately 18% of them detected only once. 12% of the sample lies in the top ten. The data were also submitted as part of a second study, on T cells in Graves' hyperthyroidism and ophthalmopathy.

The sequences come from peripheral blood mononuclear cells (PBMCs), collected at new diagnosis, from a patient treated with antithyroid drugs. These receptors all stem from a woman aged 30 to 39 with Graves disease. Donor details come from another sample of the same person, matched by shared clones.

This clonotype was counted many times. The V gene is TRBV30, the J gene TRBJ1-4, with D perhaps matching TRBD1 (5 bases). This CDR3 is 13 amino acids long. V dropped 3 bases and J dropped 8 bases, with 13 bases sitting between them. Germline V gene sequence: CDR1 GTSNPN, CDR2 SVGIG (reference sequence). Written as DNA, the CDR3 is TGTGCCTGGAGCCGCGGGGGTAGCGAAAAACTGTTTTTT. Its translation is CAWSRGGSEKLFF. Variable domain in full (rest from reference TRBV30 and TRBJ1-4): SQTIHQWPATLVQPVGSPLSLECTVEGTSNPNLYWYRQAAGRGLQLLFYSVGIGQISSEVPQNLSASRPQDRQFILSSKKLLLSDSGFYLCAWSRGGSEKLFFGSGTQLSVL.

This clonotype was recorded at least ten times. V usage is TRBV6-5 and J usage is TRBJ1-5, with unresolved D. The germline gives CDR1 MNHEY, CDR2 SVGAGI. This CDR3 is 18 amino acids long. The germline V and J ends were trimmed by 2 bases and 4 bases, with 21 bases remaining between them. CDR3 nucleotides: TGTGCCAGCAGTTACACGGTAAAATGGACCGTGCAAAATCAGCCCCAGCATTTT. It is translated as CASSYTVKWTVQNQPQHF.

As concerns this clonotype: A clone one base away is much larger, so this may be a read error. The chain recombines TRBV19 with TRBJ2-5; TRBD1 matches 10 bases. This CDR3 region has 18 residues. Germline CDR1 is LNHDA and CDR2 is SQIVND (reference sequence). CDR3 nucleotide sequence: TGTGCCAGTAGTTCTGACGCGGGACAGGGGTCTTCCTACAATGAGCAGCTCTTC. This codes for CASSSDAGQGSSYNEQLF. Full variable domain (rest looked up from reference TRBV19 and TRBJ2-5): DGGITQSPKYLFRKEGQNVTLSCEQNLNHDAMYWYRQDPGQGLRLIYYSQIVNDFQKGDIAEGYSVSREKKESFPLTVTSAQKNPTAFYLCASSSDAGQGSSYNEQLFGPGTRLLVL.

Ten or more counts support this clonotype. The CDR3 loop is CASSLKGDNSPLHF. The CDR3 nucleotides read TGTGCCAGCAGCTTAAAAGGAGATAATTCACCCCTCCACTTT. The chain uses TRBV7-8 and TRBJ1-6, with unresolved D. The CDR3 loop spans 14 amino acids. Germline CDR1 and CDR2: SGHVS and FQNEAQ. V dropped 2 bases and J dropped 5 bases, with 7 bases sitting between them.

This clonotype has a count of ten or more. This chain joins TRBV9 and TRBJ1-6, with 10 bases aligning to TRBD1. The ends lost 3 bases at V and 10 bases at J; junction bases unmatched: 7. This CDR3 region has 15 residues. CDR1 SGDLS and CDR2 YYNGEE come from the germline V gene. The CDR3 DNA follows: TGTGCCAGCAGCGCTCCCGGGACAGGGGAATCACCCCTCCACTTT. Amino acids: CASSAPGTGESPLHF.

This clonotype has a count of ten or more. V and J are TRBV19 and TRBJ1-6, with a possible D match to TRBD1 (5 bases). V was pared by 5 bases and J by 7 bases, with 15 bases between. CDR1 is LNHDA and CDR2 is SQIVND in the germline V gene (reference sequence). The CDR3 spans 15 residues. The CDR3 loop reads CASSGAEGPNSPLHF. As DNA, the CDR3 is TGTGCCAGTAGTGGGGCGGAGGGGCCAAATTCACCCCTCCACTTT.

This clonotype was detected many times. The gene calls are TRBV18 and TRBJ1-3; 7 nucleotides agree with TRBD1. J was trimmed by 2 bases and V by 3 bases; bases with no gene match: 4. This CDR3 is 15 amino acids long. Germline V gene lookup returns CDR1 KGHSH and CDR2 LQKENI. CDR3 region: CASSPPTGTGNTIYF. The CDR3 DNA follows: TGTGCCAGCTCACCGCCGACAGGGACTGGAAACACCATATATTTT. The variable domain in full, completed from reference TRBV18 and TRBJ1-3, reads NAGVMQNPRHLVRRRGQEARLRCSPMKGHSHVYWYRQLPEEGLKFMVYLQKENIIDESGMPKERFSAEFPKEGPSILRIQQVVRGDSAAYFCASSPPTGTGNTIYFGEGSWLTVV.

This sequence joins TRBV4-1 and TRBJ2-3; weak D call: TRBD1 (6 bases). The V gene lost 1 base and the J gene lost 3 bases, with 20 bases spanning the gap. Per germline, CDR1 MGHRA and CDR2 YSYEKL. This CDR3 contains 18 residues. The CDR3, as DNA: TGCGCCAGCAGCCAAGCGTCGCGAACAGGGTGGAGGACAGATACGCAGTATTTT. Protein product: CASSQASRTGWRTDTQYF.

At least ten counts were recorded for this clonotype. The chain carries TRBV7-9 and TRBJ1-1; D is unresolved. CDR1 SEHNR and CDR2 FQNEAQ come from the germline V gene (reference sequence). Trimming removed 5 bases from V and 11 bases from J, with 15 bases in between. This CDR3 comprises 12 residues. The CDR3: CASSPDREGAFF. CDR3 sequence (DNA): TGTGCCAGCAGCCCCGACCGGGAGGGTGCTTTCTTT.

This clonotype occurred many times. As DNA, the CDR3 is TGCAGTGCTTTTACCAATGAAAAACTGTTTTTT. It encodes CSAFTNEKLFF. The rearrangement links TRBV20-1 to TRBJ1-4, with D unresolved. V lost 5 bases and J lost 5, with 6 bases in between. Per the germline V gene, CDR1 is DFQATT and CDR2 is SNEGSKA (reference sequence). The CDR3 covers 11 residues.

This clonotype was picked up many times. CDR3 nucleotides: TGTGCCAGTAGTATTAACAGTGGAGCTGAAAAACTGTTTTTT. Translated: CASSINSGAEKLFF. The chain has TRBV19 and TRBJ1-4; D not certain. The CDR3 consists of 14 residues. V was trimmed by 3 bases and J by 7 bases, leaving 12 bases between them. Per the germline V gene, CDR1 is LNHDA and CDR2 is SQIVND (reference sequence).

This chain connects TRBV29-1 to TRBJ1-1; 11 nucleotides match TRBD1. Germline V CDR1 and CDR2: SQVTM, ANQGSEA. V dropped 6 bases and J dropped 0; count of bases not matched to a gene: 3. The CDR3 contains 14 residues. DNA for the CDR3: TGCAGCGTCGGGACAGGGGGTATGAACACTGAAGCTTTCTTT. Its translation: CSVGTGGMNTEAFF. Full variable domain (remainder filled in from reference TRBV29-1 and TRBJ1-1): SAVISQKPSRDICQRGTSLTIQCQVDSQVTMMFWYRQQPGQSLTLIATANQGSEATYESGFVIDKFPISRPNLTFSTLTVSNMSPEDSSIYLCSVGTGGMNTEAFFGQGTRLTVV.

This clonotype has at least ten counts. The CDR3 loop is CASSLGPGQGGETQYF. In nucleotides, the CDR3 is TGTGCCAGCAGCTTAGGGCCGGGACAGGGAGGAGAGACCCAGTACTTC. This sequence joins TRBV11-2 and TRBJ2-5; 9 positions match TRBD1. The V gene's germline CDR1 is SGHAT and CDR2 FQNNGV. The CDR3 spans 16 residues. V shed 1 base and J 4 bases; nucleotides not matched to a gene: 7.

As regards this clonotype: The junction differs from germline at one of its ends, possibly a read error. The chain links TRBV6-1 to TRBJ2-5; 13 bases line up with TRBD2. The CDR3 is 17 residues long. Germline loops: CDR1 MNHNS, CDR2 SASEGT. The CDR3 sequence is CAGSSGTSGAREETQYF. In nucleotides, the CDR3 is TGTGCCGGCAGCTCCGGGACTAGCGGGGCACGGGAGGAGACCCAGTACTTC.

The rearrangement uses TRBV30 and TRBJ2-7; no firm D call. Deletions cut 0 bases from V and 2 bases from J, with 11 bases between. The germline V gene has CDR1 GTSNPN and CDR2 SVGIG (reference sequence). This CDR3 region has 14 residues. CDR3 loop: CAWSVGRDTYEQYF. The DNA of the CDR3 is TGTGCCTGGAGTGTGGGCAGAGATACCTACGAGCAGTACTTC.

The DNA of the CDR3 is TGTGCCAGCAGCTCAGGGGGCGGCGGTGCTCCCACCGGGGAGCTGTTTTTT. Its translation is CASSSGGGGAPTGELFF. The chain carries TRBV6-2 or TRBV6-3 and TRBJ2-2, with 8 bases identical to TRBD1. V was pared by 6 bases and J by 4 bases, with 13 bases of the junction left unmatched. The CDR3 loop spans 17 amino acids. Germline V gives CDR1 MNHEY, CDR2 SVGEGT.

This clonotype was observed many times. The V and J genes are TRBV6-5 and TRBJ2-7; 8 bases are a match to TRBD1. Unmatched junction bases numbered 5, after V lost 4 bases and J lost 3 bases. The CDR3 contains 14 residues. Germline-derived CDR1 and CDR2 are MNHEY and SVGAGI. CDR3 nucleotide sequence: TGTGCCAGCAGTTGGGGGACAGGAGGCTACGAGCAGTACTTC. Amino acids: CASSWGTGGYEQYF.

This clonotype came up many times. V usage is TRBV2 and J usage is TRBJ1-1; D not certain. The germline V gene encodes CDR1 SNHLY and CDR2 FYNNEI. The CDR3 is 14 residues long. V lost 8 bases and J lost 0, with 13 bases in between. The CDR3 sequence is CASVYRIMNTEAFF. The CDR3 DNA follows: TGTGCCAGCGTATACAGAATTATGAACACTGAAGCTTTCTTT.

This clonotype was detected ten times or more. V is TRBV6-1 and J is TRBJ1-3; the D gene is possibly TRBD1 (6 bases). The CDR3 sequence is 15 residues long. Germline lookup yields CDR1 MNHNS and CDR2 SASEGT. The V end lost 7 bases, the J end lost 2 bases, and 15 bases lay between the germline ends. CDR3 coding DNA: TGTGCCAGCATGTACGGGGGCTACACTGGAAACACCATATATTTT. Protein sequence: CASMYGGYTGNTIYF.